The 5 T cell receptor beta chains reported below all come from one sample, sequenced in a study of diagnostic markers for celiac disease (TCRdb year 2020). Reads for this sample came from an Illumina MiSeq. After the reads were reprocessed by TCRdb, one entry was made per CDR3 protein sequence, with no DNA. The sample table gives about 1,000 distinct CDR3 sequences. Together, the top ten hold 30% of the sample. Sequenced sample: either unsorted cells or a sorted T cell fraction (not recorded which). Receptors were obtained from a human donor. This table probably holds off-target reads from a library built for another chain.

This chain connects TRBV30 to TRBJ2-1; without DNA, the TCRdb call of TRBD1 cannot be checked. This CDR3 has 12 residues. Per germline, CDR1 GTSNPN and CDR2 SVGIG (reference sequence). The CDR3 loop is CAWSVGRTEQFF.

The V call is TRBV18, the J call TRBJ1-3. Germline loops: CDR1 KGHSH, CDR2 LQKENI. CDR3 length equals 16 residues. The CDR3 loop reads CASSPSAASSGNTIYF.

Judged by frequency, this clonotype is medium-sized. The rearrangement joins TRBV6-2 or TRBV6-3 to TRBJ2-3. This CDR3 is built from 11 residues. Germline assignment: CDR1 MNHEY and CDR2 SVGEGT. CDR3 region: CASSYADTQYF.

This clonotype ranks as medium-sized in terms of frequency. V and J are TRBV4-3 and TRBJ2-2. The length of the CDR3 is 16 residues. The V gene's germline CDR1 is LGHNA and CDR2 YSLEER. The chain's CDR3 is CASSQESSPPTGELFF.

The chain recombines TRBV10-3 with TRBJ2-6. Germline V lookup: CDR1 ENHRY, CDR2 SYGVKD. The CDR3 spans 14 residues. CDR3 sequence: CAISESRQVNVLTF.